The text below deals with one T cell receptor beta chain. Its antigen is as yet unknown. V shed 7 bases and J shed 1 base, with 17 bases lying between them. There are 15 residues in the CDR3. CDR1 is MNHNY, CDR2 SVGAGI, per germline (reference sequence). Using 200 ng DNA, tens of thousands of T cell genomes, the sorted-subset replicate PCRs were run. Some clones are missing from TCRdb's copy, which holds only in-frame ones; the method was immunoSEQ multiplex PCR. This table has about 980,000 clones, about three quarters appearing once. The data were obtained in a study of shared clonotypes between healthy human individuals. Study at large: CD4 naive cells filled three plates per donor, CD4 memory three, CD8 naive two and CD8 memory one.

Every one of the donors was a Caucasian adult that lived in Nashville, Tennessee. Broader study findings: Some clonotypes were shared by all four sorted-subset donors, while others were not shared. The non-shared ones had lower generation probabilities than the shared ones.

This clonotype was sampled from a young man in good health. Material: memory CD4+ T cells sorted from blood. Sample subset: CD45RA-negative fraction. V is TRBV6-6 and J is TRBJ2-7; D tentatively fits TRBD1 or TRBD2 (5 bases each). The CDR3 here is CASTNGADRSYEQYF. The CDR3 DNA reads TGTGCCAGCACCAACGGGGCAGACCGATCCTACGAGCAGTACTTC.